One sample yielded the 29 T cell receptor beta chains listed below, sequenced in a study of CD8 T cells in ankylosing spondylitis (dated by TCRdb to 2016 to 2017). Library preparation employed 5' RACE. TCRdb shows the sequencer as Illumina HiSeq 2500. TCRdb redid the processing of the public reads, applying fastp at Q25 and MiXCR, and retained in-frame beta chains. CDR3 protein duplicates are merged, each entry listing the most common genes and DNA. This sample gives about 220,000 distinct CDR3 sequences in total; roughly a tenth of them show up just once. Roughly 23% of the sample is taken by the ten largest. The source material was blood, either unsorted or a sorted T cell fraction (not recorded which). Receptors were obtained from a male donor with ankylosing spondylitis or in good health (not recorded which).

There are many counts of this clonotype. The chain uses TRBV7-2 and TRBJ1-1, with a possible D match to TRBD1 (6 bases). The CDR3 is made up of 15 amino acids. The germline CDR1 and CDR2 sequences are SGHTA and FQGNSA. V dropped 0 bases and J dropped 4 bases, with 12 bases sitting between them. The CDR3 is CASSLAGGQGTEAFF. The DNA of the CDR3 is TGTGCCAGCAGCTTAGCCGGGGGGCAAGGCACTGAAGCTTTCTTT.

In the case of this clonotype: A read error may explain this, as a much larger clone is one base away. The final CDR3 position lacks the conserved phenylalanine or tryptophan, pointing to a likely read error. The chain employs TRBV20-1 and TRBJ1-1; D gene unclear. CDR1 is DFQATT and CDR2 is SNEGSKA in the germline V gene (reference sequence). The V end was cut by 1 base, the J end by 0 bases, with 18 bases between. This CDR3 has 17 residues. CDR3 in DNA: TGCAGTGCTAGAGCCCCTGAGCAGAAAAGCATGAACACTGAAGCTTTCTTG. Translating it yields CSARAPEQKSMNTEAFL.

CDR3 nucleotide sequence: TGTGCCAGCAGTTTGCCTGCAACTAATGAAAAACTGTTTTTT. Amino acid sequence: CASSLPATNEKLFF. This chain connects TRBV28 to TRBJ1-4; no clear D gene. V was shortened by 3 bases and J by 0 bases, with 5 bases between the two germline ends. This CDR3 has 14 amino acids. Germline V gene sequence: CDR1 MDHEN, CDR2 SYDVKM. Full variable domain (outside the CDR3, taken from reference TRBV28 and TRBJ1-4): DVKVTQSSRYLVKRTGEKVFLECVQDMDHENMFWYRQDPGLGLRLIYFSYDVKMKEKGDIPEGYSVSREKKERFSLILESASTNQTSMYLCASSLPATNEKLFFGSGTQLSVL.

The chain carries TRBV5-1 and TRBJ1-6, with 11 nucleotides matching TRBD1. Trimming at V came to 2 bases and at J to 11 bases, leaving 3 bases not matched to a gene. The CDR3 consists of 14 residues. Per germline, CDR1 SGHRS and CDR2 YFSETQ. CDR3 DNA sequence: TGCGCCAGCAGCTTAGCGGGACAGGGGGCACCCCTCCACTTT. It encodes CASSLAGQGAPLHF.

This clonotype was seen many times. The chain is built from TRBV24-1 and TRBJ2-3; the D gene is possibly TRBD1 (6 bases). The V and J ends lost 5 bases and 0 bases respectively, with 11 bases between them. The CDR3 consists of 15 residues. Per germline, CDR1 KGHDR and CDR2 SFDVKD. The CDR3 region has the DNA TGTGCCACCAGTGTGACAGGCCTTAGCACAGATACGCAGTATTTT. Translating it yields CATSVTGLSTDTQYF.

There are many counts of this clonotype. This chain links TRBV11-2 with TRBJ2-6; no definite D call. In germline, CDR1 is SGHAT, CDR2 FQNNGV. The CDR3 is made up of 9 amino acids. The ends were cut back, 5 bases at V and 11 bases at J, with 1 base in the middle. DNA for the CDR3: TGTGCCAGCAGCGACGTCCTGACTTTC. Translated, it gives CASSDVLTF.

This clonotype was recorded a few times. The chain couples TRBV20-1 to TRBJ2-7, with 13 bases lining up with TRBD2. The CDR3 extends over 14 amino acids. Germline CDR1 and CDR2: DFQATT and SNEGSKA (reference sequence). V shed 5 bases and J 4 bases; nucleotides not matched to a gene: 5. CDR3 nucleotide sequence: TGCAGTGCTGAGACTAGCGGGGGGCGGTACGAGCAGTACTTC. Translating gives CSAETSGGRYEQYF.

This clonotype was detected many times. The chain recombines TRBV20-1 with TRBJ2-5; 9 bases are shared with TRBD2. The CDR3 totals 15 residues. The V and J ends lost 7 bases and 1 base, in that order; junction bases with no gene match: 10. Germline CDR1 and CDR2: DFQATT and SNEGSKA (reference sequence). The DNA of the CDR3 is TGCAGTGTTTCCCTAGCGGGACCAGCCCAAGAGACCCAGTACTTC. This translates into CSVSLAGPAQETQYF.

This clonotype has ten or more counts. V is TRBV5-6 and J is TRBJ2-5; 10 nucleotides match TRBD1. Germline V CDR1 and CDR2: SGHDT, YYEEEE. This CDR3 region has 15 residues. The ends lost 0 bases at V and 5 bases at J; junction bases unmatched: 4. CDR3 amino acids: CASSLVGTGDETQYF. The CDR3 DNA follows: TGTGCCAGCAGCTTGGTGGGGACAGGGGATGAGACCCAGTACTTC.

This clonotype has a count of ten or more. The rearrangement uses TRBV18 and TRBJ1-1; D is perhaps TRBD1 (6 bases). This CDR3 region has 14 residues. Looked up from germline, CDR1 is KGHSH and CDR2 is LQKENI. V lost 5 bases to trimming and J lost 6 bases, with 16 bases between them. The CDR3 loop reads CASSTTDSRSEAFF. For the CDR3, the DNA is TGTGCCAGCTCAACTACGGACAGCAGGTCTGAAGCTTTCTTT.

The CDR3 region has the DNA TGTGCCAGCAGCGCCCAAAACGGGGAGCTGTTTTTT. It translates to CASSAQNGELFF. The chain couples TRBV9 to TRBJ2-2; D is undetermined. The CDR3 sequence is 12 residues long. The germline CDR1 and CDR2 sequences are SGDLS and YYNGEE. V was trimmed by 3 bases and J by 7 bases, leaving 7 bases between them.

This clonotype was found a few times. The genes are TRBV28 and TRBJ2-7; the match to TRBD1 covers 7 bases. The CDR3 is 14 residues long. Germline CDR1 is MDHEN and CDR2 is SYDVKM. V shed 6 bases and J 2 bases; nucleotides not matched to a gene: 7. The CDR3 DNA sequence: TGTGCCAGCAGGGAGGACAGGAGTACCTACGAGCAGTACTTC. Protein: CASREDRSTYEQYF.

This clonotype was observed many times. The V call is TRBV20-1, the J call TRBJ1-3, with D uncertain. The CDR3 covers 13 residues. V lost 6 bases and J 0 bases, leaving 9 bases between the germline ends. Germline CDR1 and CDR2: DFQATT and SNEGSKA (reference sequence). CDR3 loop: CSADHFSGNTIYF. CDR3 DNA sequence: TGCAGTGCCGACCATTTCTCTGGAAACACCATATATTTT.

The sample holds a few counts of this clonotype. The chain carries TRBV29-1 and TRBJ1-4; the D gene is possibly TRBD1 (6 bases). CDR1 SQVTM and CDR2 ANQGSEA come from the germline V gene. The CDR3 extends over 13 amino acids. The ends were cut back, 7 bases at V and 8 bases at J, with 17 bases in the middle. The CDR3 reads CSGSHRVGEKLFF. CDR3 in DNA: TGCAGCGGTTCGCACAGGGTTGGGGAAAAACTGTTTTTT.

The CDR3 reads CASSWGSSDTGELFF. The CDR3 DNA sequence: TGTGCCAGCAGTTGGGGTAGTAGTGACACCGGGGAGCTGTTTTTT. This chain uses TRBV28 with TRBJ2-2; no reliable D call. Trimming took 4 bases from V and 3 from J, leaving 12 bases between them. Per germline, CDR1 MDHEN and CDR2 SYDVKM. There are 15 residues in the CDR3.

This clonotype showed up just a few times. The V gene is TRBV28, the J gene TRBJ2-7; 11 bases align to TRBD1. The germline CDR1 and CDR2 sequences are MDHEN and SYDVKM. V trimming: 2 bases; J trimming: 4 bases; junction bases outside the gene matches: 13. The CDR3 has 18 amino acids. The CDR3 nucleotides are TGTGCCAGCAGTTTACACCCATCTAAGGGACAGGGGGGATACGAGCAGTACTTC. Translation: CASSLHPSKGQGGYEQYF.

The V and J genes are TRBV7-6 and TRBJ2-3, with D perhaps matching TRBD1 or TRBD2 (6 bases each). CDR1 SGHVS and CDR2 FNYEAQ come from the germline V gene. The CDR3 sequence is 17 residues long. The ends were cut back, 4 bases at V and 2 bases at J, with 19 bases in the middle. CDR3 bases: TGTGCCAGCAGCTCCTCCTCAACAGGGACTTTCACAGATACGCAGTATTTT. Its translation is CASSSSSTGTFTDTQYF. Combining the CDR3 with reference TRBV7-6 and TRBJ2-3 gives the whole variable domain GAGVSQSPRYKVTKRGQDVALRCDPISGHVSLYWYRQALGQGPEFLTYFNYEAQQDKSGLPNDRFSAERPEGSISTLTIQRTEQRDSAMYRCASSSSSTGTFTDTQYFGPGTRLTVL.

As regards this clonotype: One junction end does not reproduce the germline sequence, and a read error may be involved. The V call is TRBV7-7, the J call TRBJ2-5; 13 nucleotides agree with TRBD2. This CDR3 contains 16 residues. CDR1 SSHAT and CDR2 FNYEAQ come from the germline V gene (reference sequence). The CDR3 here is CASSSTSGGQKETQYF. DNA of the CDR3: TGTGCTAGCAGTTCGACTAGCGGGGGGCAGAAAGAGACCCAGTACTTC.

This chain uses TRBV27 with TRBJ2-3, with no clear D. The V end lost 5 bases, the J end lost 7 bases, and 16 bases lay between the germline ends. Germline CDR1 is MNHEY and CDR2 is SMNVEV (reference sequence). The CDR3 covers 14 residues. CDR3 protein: CASSPDPQGYTQYF. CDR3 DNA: TGTGCCAGCAGTCCTGATCCTCAAGGATATACGCAGTATTTT.

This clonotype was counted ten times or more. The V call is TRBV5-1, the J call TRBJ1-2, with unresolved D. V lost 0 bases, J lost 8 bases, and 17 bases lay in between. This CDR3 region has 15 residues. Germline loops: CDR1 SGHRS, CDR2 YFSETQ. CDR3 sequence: CASSLGPGRGEGYTF. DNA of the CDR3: TGCGCCAGCAGCTTGGGTCCAGGCCGTGGTGAGGGCTACACCTTC.

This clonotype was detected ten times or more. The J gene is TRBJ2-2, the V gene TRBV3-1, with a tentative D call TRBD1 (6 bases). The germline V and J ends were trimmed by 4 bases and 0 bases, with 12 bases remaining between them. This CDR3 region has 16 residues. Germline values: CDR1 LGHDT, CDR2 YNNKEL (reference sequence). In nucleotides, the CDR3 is TGTGCCAGCAGCCCACGAAGGGGGACGAACACCGGGGAGCTGTTTTTT. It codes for CASSPRRGTNTGELFF.

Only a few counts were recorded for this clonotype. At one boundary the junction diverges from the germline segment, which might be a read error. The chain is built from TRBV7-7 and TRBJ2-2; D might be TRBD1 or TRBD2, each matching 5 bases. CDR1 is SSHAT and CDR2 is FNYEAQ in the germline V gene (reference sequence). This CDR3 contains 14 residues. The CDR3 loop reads CASSLARGTGELFF. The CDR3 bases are TGTGCTAGCAGCTTAGCGAGGGGCACCGGGGAGCTGTTTTTT.

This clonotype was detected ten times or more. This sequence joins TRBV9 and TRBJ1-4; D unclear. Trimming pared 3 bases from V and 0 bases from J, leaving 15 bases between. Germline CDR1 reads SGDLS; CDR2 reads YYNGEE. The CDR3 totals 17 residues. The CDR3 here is CASSALEGFATNEKLFF. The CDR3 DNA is TGTGCCAGCAGCGCCCTGGAGGGCTTTGCAACTAATGAAAAACTGTTTTTT.

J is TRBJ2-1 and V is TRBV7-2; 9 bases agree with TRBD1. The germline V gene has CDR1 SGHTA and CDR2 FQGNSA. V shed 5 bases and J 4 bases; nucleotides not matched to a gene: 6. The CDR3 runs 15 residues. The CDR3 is CASSPKTGGYNEQFF. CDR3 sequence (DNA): TGTGCCAGCAGCCCAAAGACAGGGGGATACAATGAGCAGTTCTTC.

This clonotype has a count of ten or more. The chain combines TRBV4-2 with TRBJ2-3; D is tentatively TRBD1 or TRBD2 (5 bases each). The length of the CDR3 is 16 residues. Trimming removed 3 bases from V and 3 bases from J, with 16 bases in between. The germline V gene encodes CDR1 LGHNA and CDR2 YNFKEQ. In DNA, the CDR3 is TGTGCCAGCAGCCATGCAGGGACGGCGGGTACAGATACGCAGTATTTT. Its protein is CASSHAGTAGTDTQYF.

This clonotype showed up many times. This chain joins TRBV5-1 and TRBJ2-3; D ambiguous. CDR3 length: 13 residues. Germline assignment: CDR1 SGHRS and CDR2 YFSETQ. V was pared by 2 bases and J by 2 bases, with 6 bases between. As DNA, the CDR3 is TGCGCCAGCAGCTTTTCAGACACAGATACGCAGTATTTT. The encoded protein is CASSFSDTDTQYF.

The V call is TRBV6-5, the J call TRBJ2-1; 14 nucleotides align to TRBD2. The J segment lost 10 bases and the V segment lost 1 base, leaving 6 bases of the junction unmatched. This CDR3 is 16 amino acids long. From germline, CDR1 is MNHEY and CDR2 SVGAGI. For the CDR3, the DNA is TGTGCCAGCAGTTACTGGGCCGGGACTAGCGGGGGCGAGCAGTTCTTC. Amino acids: CASSYWAGTSGGEQFF.

The CDR3 bases are TGTGCCAGCAGCGCCAGACGGGGGCAACACAATGAGCAGTTCTTC. This sequence encodes CASSARRGQHNEQFF. The gene calls are TRBV5-6 and TRBJ2-1, with D perhaps assigned TRBD1 or TRBD2 (6 bases each). CDR1 and CDR2 from the germline V gene are SGHDT and YYEEEE. This CDR3 comprises 15 residues. V lost 4 bases to trimming and J lost 5 bases, with 16 bases between them.

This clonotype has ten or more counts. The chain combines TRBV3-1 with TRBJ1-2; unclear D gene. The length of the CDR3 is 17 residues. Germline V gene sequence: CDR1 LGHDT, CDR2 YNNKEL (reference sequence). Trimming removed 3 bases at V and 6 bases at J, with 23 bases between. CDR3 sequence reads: CASSHLDQLRTINGYTF. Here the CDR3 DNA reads TGTGCCAGCAGCCATCTGGACCAATTACGAACAATCAATGGCTACACCTTC.